This T cell receptor beta chain originates from a study of T-cell reconstitution after alpha-beta-depleted transplantation in children. This clonotype was observed a few times. One end of the junction varies from germline; a read error may be responsible. As it was prepared, the TCRbeta library received unique molecular identifiers. TCRdb reanalysed the PCR reads using MiXCR and keeps one entry per CDR3 protein. This sample has about 460,000 distinct CDR3 sequences, with roughly an eighth found just once. CDR1 LGHNT and CDR2 FRNRAP come from the germline V gene. The CDR3 extends over 13 amino acids. The receptor was derived from a human donor who donated a stem cell graft to a child with combined immunodeficiency. The source was PBMCs from the stem cell graft donor, collected from the stem cell graft. The chain is built from TRBV12-5 and TRBJ1-2; D uncertain. For the CDR3, the DNA is TGTGCTAGTGGTTTGTTCCGAACTCGTTGGGTGTCCTTC. It encodes CASGLFRTRWVSF.